This T cell receptor (beta chain) was recorded in a study of blood T cells in healthy people across ages. Whole-study results and caveats: Any conclusive comparison of naive versus antigen-experienced cells was prevented by using unsorted PBMCs. When one million T cells were used, diversity estimates were thought to be underestimates.

With each sample, at least 5 micrograms of total RNA were extracted. After removal of 0 bases from V and 5 bases from J, the junction contained 3 bases not matched to a gene. This CDR3 spans 14 amino acids. Germline-derived CDR1 and CDR2 are SGHKS and YYEKEE (reference sequence). On this clonotype itself: What it recognizes is unknown.

Together with a sample-barcoded 5' primer, a J-beta primer mix was included in a second PCR lasting about 6 to 11 cycles. Every molecule of cDNA carried a tag from a template-switch adaptor with 12 random nucleotides. TCRdb re-called the 5' RACE reads through MiXCR, storing one row per CDR3 protein. The sample includes 1.5 million to 2 million distinct CDR3 sequences, roughly 52% of them seen just once. The TCR comes from a woman in her thirties or forties in good health. The sequencing sample was made of blood. The chain uses TRBV5-5 and TRBJ1-1, with 8 bases aligning to TRBD1. The CDR3 DNA reads TGTGCCAGCAGCTTGGCGACAGGGGTTACTGAAGCTTTCTTT. Amino acids: CASSLATGVTEAFF. The whole variable domain, filled in from reference TRBV5-5 and TRBJ1-1, reads DAGVTQSPTHLIKTRGQQVTLRCSPISGHKSVSWYQQVLGQGPQFIFQYYEKEERGRGNFPDRFSARQFPNYSSELNVNALLLGDSALYLCASSLATGVTEAFFGQGTRLTVV.